These 30 T cell receptor beta chains originate from one sample sequenced in a study of response to subunit inactivated influenza vaccine. TCRdb ran MiXCR on the RT-PCR reads and lists one entry per CDR3 protein. The sample contains hundreds of thousands of distinct CDR3 sequences, about 8% of which appear only once. The source material was PBMCs from blood, sampled less than 25 months after vaccination. All receptors come from a man aged 50 to 75 who received an inactivated influenza vaccine.

With regard to this clonotype: Mismatch with germline at one junction end may stem from a read error. The chain has TRBV4-2 and TRBJ2-7, with D perhaps matching TRBD1 (6 bases). Germline V gene sequence: CDR1 LGHNA, CDR2 YNFKEQ. The CDR3 consists of 15 residues. The CDR3 region has the DNA TGTGCCAGCTGCCAAACGGCAGGGGATCGTGGCGAGCAGTACTTC. Its translation is CASCQTAGDRGEQYF.

The V gene is TRBV18, the J gene TRBJ2-5; possible D gene TRBD1, 5 bases. Germline V gene data show CDR1 as KGHSH and CDR2 as LQKENI. The CDR3 is made up of 15 amino acids. V was pared by 1 base and J by 5 bases, with 14 bases between. CDR3 DNA sequence: TGTGCCAGCTCACCACTCGCAGGGTCGATGGAGACCCAGTACTTC. Amino acids: CASSPLAGSMETQYF. The full variable domain, its missing parts supplied by reference TRBV18 and TRBJ2-5, is NAGVMQNPRHLVRRRGQEARLRCSPMKGHSHVYWYRQLPEEGLKFMVYLQKENIIDESGMPKERFSAEFPKEGPSILRIQQVVRGDSAAYFCASSPLAGSMETQYFGPGTRLLVL.

This clonotype was found a few times. The chain carries TRBV5-5 and TRBJ2-3; 9 positions match TRBD2. The length of the CDR3 is 15 residues. Trimming cost V 8 bases and J 0 bases; bases outside gene matches: 7. CDR1 and CDR2 from the germline V gene are SGHKS and YYEKEE (reference sequence). CDR3 loop: CASVLAGHSTDTQYF. The CDR3 region has the DNA TGTGCCAGTGTCCTAGCGGGACATAGCACAGATACGCAGTATTTT.

The chain has TRBV18 and TRBJ2-7; 8 bases are a match to TRBD2. V lost 3 bases, J lost 0 bases, and 1 base stayed unmatched. The CDR3 is 14 residues long. Germline V CDR1 and CDR2: KGHSH, LQKENI. The CDR3 here is CASSPSGNSYEQYF. DNA for the CDR3: TGTGCCAGCTCACCTAGCGGGAACTCCTACGAGCAGTACTTC. The full variable domain, its missing parts supplied by reference TRBV18 and TRBJ2-7, is NAGVMQNPRHLVRRRGQEARLRCSPMKGHSHVYWYRQLPEEGLKFMVYLQKENIIDESGMPKERFSAEFPKEGPSILRIQQVVRGDSAAYFCASSPSGNSYEQYFGPGTRLTVT.

This rearrangement joins TRBV3-1 to TRBJ2-7; 11 bases agree with TRBD1. Per germline, CDR1 LGHDT and CDR2 YNNKEL (reference sequence). V lost 7 bases and J lost 2; bases outside the gene matches: 16. This CDR3 is 18 amino acids long. In DNA form, the CDR3 reads TGTGCCAGCACCAAAGATCCCACCGGGACAGGGGGTACCTACGAGCAGTACTTC. Translated: CASTKDPTGTGGTYEQYF.

This rearrangement joins TRBV2 to TRBJ1-2; D is ambiguous. V was cut by 11 bases and J by 3 bases, with 19 bases left in between. The CDR3 consists of 14 residues. The V gene's germline CDR1 is SNHLY and CDR2 FYNNEI. The CDR3 is CAEDHPGGDYGYTF. The CDR3 coding sequence is TGTGCCGAGGACCACCCCGGCGGCGACTATGGCTACACCTTC.

This clonotype has a count of ten or more. CDR3 sequence reads: CASSVQGHGNQPQHF. CDR3 nucleotide sequence: TGTGCCAGCAGTGTACAGGGACACGGGAATCAGCCCCAGCATTTT. The chain is built from TRBV12-3 or TRBV12-4 and TRBJ1-5; D might be TRBD1 (6 bases). The CDR3 has 15 amino acids. V was cut by 5 bases and J by 4 bases, with 15 bases left in between.

This clonotype was found many times. This chain connects TRBV20-1 to TRBJ2-3; 9 bases map to TRBD2. Germline trimming cut 1 base from V and 0 bases from J; bases unmatched to any gene: 2. The CDR3 has 15 residues. Germline CDR1 reads DFQATT; CDR2 reads SNEGSKA (reference sequence). The CDR3 loop reads CSARGLAGSTDTQYF. DNA for the CDR3: TGCAGTGCTAGAGGGCTAGCGGGGAGCACAGATACGCAGTATTTT.

The chain joins TRBV6-1 to TRBJ2-7; the match to TRBD1 covers 9 bases. This CDR3 contains 15 residues. Germline CDR1 MNHNS, CDR2 SASEGT. Unmatched junction bases numbered 6, after V lost 3 bases and J lost 3 bases. The DNA of the CDR3 is TGTGCCAGCAGTGAGACGGGACAGGGCTTCTACGAGCAGTACTTC. Its translation is CASSETGQGFYEQYF.

The chain recombines TRBV12-3 or TRBV12-4 with TRBJ2-7; 7 positions match TRBD2. Trimming at V came to 5 bases and at J to 3 bases, leaving 13 bases not matched to a gene. CDR3 length: 16 residues. The CDR3 sequence: CASSPRGASGDYEQYF. In DNA form, the CDR3 reads TGTGCCAGCAGTCCCCGAGGGGCTAGCGGAGACTACGAGCAGTACTTC.

This clonotype occurred a few times. This chain uses TRBV5-1 with TRBJ2-3, with D perhaps matching TRBD1 (5 bases). Deletions cut 4 bases from V and 4 bases from J, with 10 bases between. The CDR3 is made up of 13 amino acids. In germline, CDR1 is SGHRS, CDR2 YFSETQ. The CDR3 sequence: CASSDSRSDTQYF. CDR3 coding DNA: TGCGCCAGCAGCGACAGCCGGTCAGATACGCAGTATTTT.

There are a few counts of this clonotype. J is TRBJ1-5 and V is TRBV20-1; the D is unclear. V was pared by 6 bases and J by 2 bases, with 14 bases between. The CDR3 sequence is 14 residues long. The germline V gene has CDR1 DFQATT and CDR2 SNEGSKA (reference sequence). CDR3 bases: TGCAGTGCCACAGCGGGGTTTCGCAATCAGCCCCAGCATTTT. Protein: CSATAGFRNQPQHF.

J is TRBJ2-5 and V is TRBV30; 7 bases agree with TRBD2. The V and J ends lost 8 bases and 7 bases, in that order; junction bases with no gene match: 10. CDR3 length equals 12 residues. CDR1 GTSNPN and CDR2 SVGIG come from the germline V gene (reference sequence). The CDR3 region is CATPTGGGTQYF. Here the CDR3 DNA reads TGTGCCACGCCGACGGGGGGTGGGACCCAGTACTTC.

In its sample, this clonotype was seen many times. The V call is TRBV5-1, the J call TRBJ1-1; D uncertain. The CDR3 runs to 16 residues. From germline, CDR1 is SGHRS and CDR2 YFSETQ. V was shortened by 4 bases and J by 0 bases, with 16 bases between the two germline ends. CDR3 nucleotides: TGCGCCAGCAGCGGTGGGAGCTTTGGTGTGAACACTGAAGCTTTCTTT. This encodes CASSGGSFGVNTEAFF.

The chain uses TRBV4-3 and TRBJ1-4, with D perhaps matching TRBD1 (5 bases). Trimming removed 1 base from V and 3 bases from J, with 18 bases in between. CDR1 is LGHNA and CDR2 is YSLEER in the germline V gene. This CDR3 contains 18 residues. CDR3 nucleotide sequence: TGCGCCAGCAGCCAAGCTCAATCTTCAGGGTTGGCTAATGAAAAACTGTTTTTT. This codes for CASSQAQSSGLANEKLFF.

This chain links TRBV20-1 with TRBJ1-5; D may be TRBD1 (6 bases). Germline V gene lookup returns CDR1 DFQATT and CDR2 SNEGSKA (reference sequence). This CDR3 is 16 amino acids long. V was cut by 0 bases and J by 9 bases, with 21 bases left in between. CDR3 in amino acids: CSARDPGEGGDGPQHF. The CDR3 DNA reads TGCAGTGCTAGAGATCCCGGGGAGGGGGGGGACGGGCCCCAGCATTTT.

This clonotype was counted between two and nine times. The chain combines TRBV19 with TRBJ2-1; tentative D call: TRBD1 (6 bases). This CDR3 is built from 15 residues. Germline loops: CDR1 LNHDA, CDR2 SQIVND (reference sequence). V was trimmed by 4 bases and J by 3 bases, leaving 13 bases between them. CDR3 residues: CASSSLSQGYNEQFF. The CDR3 DNA follows: TGTGCCAGTAGTAGCCTTTCACAGGGCTACAATGAGCAGTTCTTC.

This chain connects TRBV7-2 to TRBJ2-3, with 10 nucleotides matching TRBD1. CDR3 length: 16 amino acids. The V segment lost 4 bases and the J segment 3 bases; nucleotides outside the gene matches: 7. From germline, CDR1 is SGHTA and CDR2 FQGNSA. CDR3 nucleotides: TGTGCCAGCAGCTCGACAGGGGGCAGATTGACAGATACGCAGTATTTT. Translating gives CASSSTGGRLTDTQYF.

In its sample, this clonotype was seen a few times. The chain uses TRBV20-1 and TRBJ1-1, with a tentative D call TRBD1 (5 bases). V was pared by 5 bases and J by 1 base, with 14 bases between. This CDR3 has 14 amino acids. Per the germline V gene, CDR1 is DFQATT and CDR2 is SNEGSKA (reference sequence). The CDR3: CSAPRGSQNTEAFF. CDR3 in DNA: TGCAGTGCTCCGAGGGGATCACAGAACACTGAAGCTTTCTTT.

The rearrangement joins TRBV3-1 to TRBJ2-7; TRBD2 matches at 13 bases. Germline CDR1 is LGHDT and CDR2 is YNNKEL (reference sequence). V lost 1 base and J lost 12; bases outside the gene matches: 18. The CDR3 length is 18 residues. The CDR3 reads CASSQVLLAGGPLRGLYF. CDR3 DNA sequence: TGTGCCAGCAGCCAAGTCCTACTAGCGGGGGGGCCCCTACGAGGTCTGTACTTC.

This clonotype was seen more than once but under ten times. The CDR3 region is CASTSYTEAFF. In DNA, the CDR3 is TGTGCCAGCACTTCGTACACTGAAGCTTTCTTT. The chain uses TRBV6-1 and TRBJ1-1; D gene unclear. Germline CDR1 is MNHNS and CDR2 is SASEGT. This CDR3 comprises 11 residues. Trimming removed 7 bases at V and 3 bases at J, with 6 bases between.

This clonotype was seen repeatedly, ten times or more. This chain links TRBV11-2 with TRBJ1-2; perhaps TRBD1 as D (5 bases). Germline V CDR1 and CDR2: SGHAT, FQNNGV. The CDR3 is 13 residues long. V was pared by 5 bases and J by 2 bases, with 9 bases between. The CDR3 is CASSPSGNYGYTF. In DNA, the CDR3 is TGTGCCAGCAGCCCATCAGGGAACTATGGCTACACCTTC.

This clonotype was detected only a few times. The chain uses TRBV5-1 and TRBJ2-1; 7 nucleotides agree with TRBD1. Germline V gene lookup returns CDR1 SGHRS and CDR2 YFSETQ. The CDR3 loop spans 17 amino acids. With V trimmed by 3 bases and J by 0 bases, 9 bases remained unmatched. CDR3 in DNA: TGCGCCAGCAGCTCCTCGCCCGGGACAGCCTCCTACAATGAGCAGTTCTTC. Its translation is CASSSSPGTASYNEQFF.

This clonotype was recorded a few times. J is TRBJ2-2 and V is TRBV18; perhaps TRBD2 as D (5 bases). Germline V CDR1 and CDR2: KGHSH, LQKENI. This CDR3 has 15 amino acids. V shed 6 bases and J shed 0 bases, with 11 bases lying between them. The CDR3 nucleotides are TGTGCCAGCTCGCCGAGGGAGTCGAACACCGGGGAGCTGTTTTTT. As protein: CASSPRESNTGELFF.

The chain recombines TRBV15 with TRBJ2-3; D gene unclear. CDR3 length: 10 residues. CDR1 and CDR2 (germline): LNHNV, YYDKDF (reference sequence). This CDR3 reads CAGSEDTQYF. The CDR3 DNA sequence: TGTGCTGGGTCAGAAGATACGCAGTATTTT.

V gene TRBV4-2 combines with J gene TRBJ1-2; D gene unclear. V lost 1 base and J lost 8, with 11 bases in between. The CDR3 has 13 residues. CDR1 and CDR2 (germline): LGHNA, YNFKEQ. CDR3 sequence (DNA): TGTGCCAGCAGCCAAGCCCATGCGGACGGCTACACCTTC. This translates into CASSQAHADGYTF.

This clonotype has ten or more counts. The V call is TRBV7-9, the J call TRBJ2-3, with unresolved D. The V end was cut by 3 bases, the J end by 4 bases, with 8 bases between. The CDR3 runs 13 residues. Germline V gene lookup returns CDR1 SEHNR and CDR2 FQNEAQ (reference sequence). The CDR3 nucleotides are TGTGCCAGCAGCTTTTCTCGATCAGATACGCAGTATTTT. Its translation: CASSFSRSDTQYF.

This clonotype was counted only a few times. The genes are TRBV20-1 and TRBJ2-5; the D gene is possibly TRBD2 (6 bases). CDR3 length: 14 residues. Germline CDR1 DFQATT, CDR2 SNEGSKA (reference sequence). With 3 bases removed from V and 1 base from J, the gap between germline ends came to 12 bases. Written as DNA, the CDR3 is TGCAGTGCTAGGGCCACTAGCTTCCAAGAGACCCAGTACTTC. This codes for CSARATSFQETQYF.

Comments on this clonotype: A much larger clone lies one base from this, so it may be a read error. V and J are TRBV7-2 and TRBJ2-2; D call uncertain. The CDR3 runs to 12 residues. CDR1 and CDR2 from the germline V gene are SGHTA and FQGNSA. Trimming cost V 2 bases and J 6 bases, with 4 bases left between them. CDR3 sequence reads: CASSLWAGELFF. The CDR3 bases are TGTGCCAGCAGCTTATGGGCCGGGGAGCTGTTTTTT.

The chain uses TRBV25-1 and TRBJ2-1; the D gene could be TRBD1 or TRBD2 (5 bases each). Trimming removed 6 bases from V and 5 bases from J, with 11 bases in between. The CDR3 loop spans 13 amino acids. The germline V gene has CDR1 MGHDK and CDR2 SYGVNS. The CDR3: CASRGTRHNEQFF. The CDR3 coding sequence is TGTGCCAGCAGAGGGACCCGGCACAATGAGCAGTTCTTC.